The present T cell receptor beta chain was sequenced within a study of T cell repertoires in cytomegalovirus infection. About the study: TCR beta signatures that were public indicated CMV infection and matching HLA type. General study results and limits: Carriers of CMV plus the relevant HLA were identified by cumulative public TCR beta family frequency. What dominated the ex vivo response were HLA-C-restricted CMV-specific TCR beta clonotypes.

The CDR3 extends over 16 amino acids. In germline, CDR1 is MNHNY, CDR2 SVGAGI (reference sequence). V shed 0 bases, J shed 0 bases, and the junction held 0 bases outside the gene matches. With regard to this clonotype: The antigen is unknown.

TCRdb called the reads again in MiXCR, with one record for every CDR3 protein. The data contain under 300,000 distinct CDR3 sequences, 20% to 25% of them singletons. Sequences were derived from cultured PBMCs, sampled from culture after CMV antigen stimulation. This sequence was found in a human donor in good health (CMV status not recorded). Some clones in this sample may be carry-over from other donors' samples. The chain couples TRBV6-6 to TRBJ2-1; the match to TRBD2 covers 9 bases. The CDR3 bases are TGTGCCAGCAGTTACTCTAGCGGGAGCTCCTACAATGAGCAGTTCTTC. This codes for CASSYSSGSSYNEQFF.